This TCR beta chain was recorded in a study of blood T cell repertoires in COVID-19. In the authors' methods: Estimation of nucleated cell counts relied on the amplification of reference gene primers. The repertoire was sequenced with immunoSEQ multiplex PCR; TCRdb's copy has only in-frame clones and lacks some. For V, J and clone size, that table is used; D and trimming come from the DNA. The repertoire holds 200,000 to 300,000 clones, with about nine tenths as singletons. The V gene end was trimmed by 4 bases and the J gene end by 7 bases; junction bases not matched to a gene: 0. This CDR3 has 12 amino acids. From germline, CDR1 is LGHNA and CDR2 YSLEER.

Input material: peripheral blood. The V and J genes are TRBV4-3 and TRBJ1-4; 7 bases are shared with TRBD1. This sequence was found in a middle-aged woman who had recovered from COVID-19. The CDR3 protein is CASSRQGEKLFF. The CDR3 DNA is TGCGCCAGCAGCCGACAGGGTGAAAAACTGTTTTTT.